This T cell receptor (beta chain) emerged from a study of blood T cell repertoires in COVID-19. Background on the study: The samples span acute and convalescent COVID-19 from the United States, Italy and Spain. PBMCs, B-cell-depleted T cells, or T cells were the source of the cDNA or gDNA that made up the material.

This CDR3 comprises 17 residues. V dropped 0 bases and J dropped 4; count of bases not matched to a gene: 8. CDR1 MGHRA and CDR2 YSYEKL come from the germline V gene. Authors' data handling: By means of reference gene primer amplification, nucleated cell counts were estimated. TCRdb's table, derived via immunoSEQ multiplex PCR, lists solely in-frame clones and lacks some. The D gene and trimming were derived from the DNA, and the V and J assignments and clone size from that table. The profile shows 160,000 or so clones, roughly 90% of them singletons. The TCR was taken from a woman aged 55-69 years who had recovered from COVID-19. What was sequenced was peripheral blood. The chain employs TRBV4-1 and TRBJ1-5, with 8 positions matching TRBD1. CDR3 DNA: TGCGCCAGCAGCCAAGAAGCAATCGGGACAGGAAATCAGCCCCAGCATTTT. Protein sequence: CASSQEAIGTGNQPQHF.